The clone carrying this TCR beta chain was detected ten times or more. Antigen specificity is unknown. The TCR beta library used iRepertoire HTBI primers with Arm-PCR amplification of CDR3. In the study's own analysis: Identification of gene segments yielded approximately 62 TRBV and 14 to 15 TRBJ across samples. TCRdb fed the multiplex PCR reads into MiXCR, producing one record per CDR3 protein. The V and J calls here are based on TCRdb, not the publication. The sample consists of about 460,000 distinct CDR3 sequences, 22% of them appearing once. Time point described: persistent/refractory GD, antithyroid drugs over 5 years with positive TRAb. After RNA was extracted from PBMCs, the TCR library was made from it. Xi'an, China, was home to the endocrinology department that provided patients. This sample was taken from a study of regulatory T cells in long-lasting Graves disease. Overall study findings and caveats: Newly diagnosed disease favored TRBV20-1 and TRBJ2-1 over persistent disease.

The germline V gene has CDR1 SGHTA and CDR2 FQGNSA. CDR3 length: 14 residues. V trimming: 8 bases; J trimming: 1 base; junction bases outside the gene matches: 7. The source is a female donor with Graves disease. The input for sequencing was peripheral blood mononuclear cells (PBMCs), taken when the disease was refractory, from a patient treated with antithyroid drugs. The rearrangement joins TRBV7-2 to TRBJ1-1; TRBD1 matches at 7 bases. The CDR3 DNA is TGTGCCAGCCTCCTTGGGACAGCGAACACTGAAGCTTTCTTT. Translation gives CASLLGTANTEAFF. The complete variable domain, with remaining parts taken from reference TRBV7-2 and TRBJ1-1, reads GAGVSQSPSNKVTEKGKDVELRCDPISGHTALYWYRQSLGQGLEFLIYFQGNSAPDKSGLPSDRFSAERTGGSVSTLTIQRTQQEDSAVYLCASLLGTANTEAFFGQGTRLTVV.